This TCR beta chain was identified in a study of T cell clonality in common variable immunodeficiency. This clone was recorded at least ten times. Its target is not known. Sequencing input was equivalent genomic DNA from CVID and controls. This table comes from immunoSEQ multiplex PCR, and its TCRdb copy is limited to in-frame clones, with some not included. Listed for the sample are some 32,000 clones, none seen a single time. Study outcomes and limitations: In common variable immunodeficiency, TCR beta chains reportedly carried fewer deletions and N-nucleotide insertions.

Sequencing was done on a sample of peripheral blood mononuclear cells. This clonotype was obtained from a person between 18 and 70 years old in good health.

Here the CDR3 reads CAWEPGQQEKLFF. The covered CDR3 bases are TGTGCCTGGGAACCGGGACAACAGGAAAAA. The chain combines TRBV30 with TRBJ1-4; possible D gene TRBD1, 6 bases. Read sequence stops 3 residues before the CDR3 end, and the germline J gene provides the missing end. CDR3 length: 13 amino acids. CDR1 GTSNPN and CDR2 SVGIG come from the germline V gene (reference sequence). Trimming cost V 5 bases and J 8 bases, with 15 bases left between them. The variable domain in full, with the rest retrieved from reference TRBV30 and TRBJ1-4, is SQTIHQWPATLVQPVGSPLSLECTVEGTSNPNLYWYRQAAGRGLQLLFYSVGIGQISSEVPQNLSASRPQDRQFILSSKKLLLSDSGFYLCAWEPGQQEKLFFGSGTQLSVL.